These 29 T cell receptor beta chains were all obtained from the same sample, sequenced in a study of T cell repertoires in cytomegalovirus infection. TCRdb reprocessed the reads with MiXCR, giving one entry per CDR3 protein. The sample lists about 400,000 distinct CDR3 sequences, 18% occurring once. Sequenced: PBMCs. These TCRs come from a human donor in good health (CMV status not recorded). Some clones in this sample may be carry-over from other donors' samples.

This clonotype occurred many times. The V call is TRBV7-2, the J call TRBJ2-3; D is possibly TRBD1 or TRBD2 (7 bases each). Germline V gene data show CDR1 as SGHTA and CDR2 as FQGNSA. V was cut by 5 bases and J by 5 bases, with 17 bases left in between. The CDR3 extends over 15 amino acids. The CDR3 bases are TGTGCCAGCAGCCGGCCCAGGGGGGGAGGAGATACGCAGTATTTT. Translating gives CASSRPRGGGDTQYF.

This clonotype appeared a few times. The CDR3 loop reads CASIQDSYEKLFF. The CDR3 DNA reads as TGTGCCAGCATCCAGGACAGCTATGAAAAACTGTTTTTT. V is TRBV2 and J is TRBJ1-4; D perhaps matches TRBD1 (6 bases). This CDR3 is 13 amino acids long. The ends were cut back, 7 bases at V and 6 bases at J, with 12 bases in the middle. Germline loops: CDR1 SNHLY, CDR2 FYNNEI.

This clonotype has a handful of counts. This rearrangement joins TRBV20-1 to TRBJ1-5; perhaps TRBD1 as D (6 bases). Germline CDR1 and CDR2: DFQATT and SNEGSKA (reference sequence). CDR3 length equals 12 residues. Deletions cut 3 bases from V and 7 bases from J, with 10 bases between. This CDR3 reads CSASNREQPQHF. The CDR3 bases are TGCAGTGCTAGCAACAGGGAGCAGCCCCAGCATTTT.

This clonotype was observed a handful of times. This chain uses TRBV12-3 or TRBV12-4 with TRBJ1-1; D not resolved. The CDR3 contains 13 residues. V lost 10 bases, J lost 4 bases, and 16 bases lay in between. CDR3: CATARTAFTEAFF. CDR3 sequence (DNA): TGTGCCACCGCCAGGACCGCGTTCACTGAAGCTTTCTTT.

This clonotype turned up a few times. The chain carries TRBV19 and TRBJ2-3, with D possibly TRBD1 on 6 matching bases. The CDR3 contains 12 residues. The V and J ends lost 8 bases and 5 bases respectively, with 11 bases between them. Germline CDR1 is LNHDA and CDR2 is SQIVND (reference sequence). The CDR3: CASQQGGDTQYF. DNA of the CDR3: TGTGCCAGTCAGCAAGGGGGAGATACGCAGTATTTT.

This chain links TRBV6-1 with TRBJ2-1; D possibly matches TRBD1 or TRBD2 (6 bases each). CDR1 is MNHNS, CDR2 SASEGT, per germline. V was pared by 8 bases and J by 9 bases, with 23 bases between. The length of the CDR3 is 15 residues. CDR3 coding DNA: TGTGCCAGCGTCGAGGGGGGATTTGGATCGGGTGAGCAGTTCTTC. This encodes CASVEGGFGSGEQFF.

Only a few counts were recorded for this clonotype. The CDR3 nucleotides are TGTGCCAGCGGTTTCGAGATCTCTGGAAACACCATATATTTT. This gives the protein CASGFEISGNTIYF. This chain connects TRBV4-2 to TRBJ1-3; D unresolved. CDR3 length equals 14 residues. Germline V lookup: CDR1 LGHNA, CDR2 YNFKEQ. With 8 bases removed from V and 0 bases from J, the gap between germline ends came to 11 bases.

The chain joins TRBV7-9 to TRBJ2-2; D is unclear. CDR3 length equals 13 residues. With 3 bases removed from V and 7 bases from J, the gap between germline ends came to 9 bases. The germline V gene encodes CDR1 SEHNR and CDR2 FQNEAQ (reference sequence). CDR3 sequence reads: CASSLQTDGELFF. The CDR3 DNA reads TGTGCCAGCAGCTTGCAGACGGACGGGGAGCTGTTTTTT. Using reference TRBV7-9 and TRBJ2-2 for the parts outside the CDR3, the full variable domain is DTGVSQNPRHKITKRGQNVTFRCDPISEHNRLYWYRQTLGQGPEFLTYFQNEAQLEKSRLLSDRFSAERPKGSFSTLEIQRTEQGDSAMYLCASSLQTDGELFFGEGSRLTVL.

The rearrangement uses TRBV20-1 and TRBJ1-2; D is possibly TRBD1 (6 bases). There are 15 residues in the CDR3. V was pared by 3 bases and J by 1 base, with 15 bases between. The germline V gene encodes CDR1 DFQATT and CDR2 SNEGSKA (reference sequence). The CDR3 nucleotides read TGCAGTGCTAGGGAGGGGGGGTCGGTTAACTATGGCTACACCTTC. Translating it yields CSAREGGSVNYGYTF.

The chain uses TRBV7-8 and TRBJ2-1, with 7 nucleotides matching TRBD2. This CDR3 contains 15 residues. Trimming at V came to 1 base and at J to 8 bases, leaving 8 bases not matched to a gene. Germline CDR1 SGHVS, CDR2 FQNEAQ. The CDR3 bases are TGTGCCAGCAGCTTAGGCGGGGGACGAGGGGATGAGCAGTTCTTC. Protein sequence: CASSLGGGRGDEQFF.

The chain couples TRBV27 to TRBJ1-5; D is undetermined. Germline V lookup: CDR1 MNHEY, CDR2 SMNVEV (reference sequence). CDR3 length: 14 amino acids. V lost 6 bases to trimming and J lost 9 bases, with 18 bases between them. The CDR3 DNA reads TGTGCCAGCAGAAGAGCGGGAAACCTTGGGCCCCAGCATTTT. Amino acid sequence: CASRRAGNLGPQHF.

This clonotype was seen more than once but under ten times. The gene calls are TRBV11-1 and TRBJ2-1; 8 positions agree with TRBD2. From germline, CDR1 is SGHAT and CDR2 FQDESV (reference sequence). The CDR3 extends over 15 amino acids. V was pared by 3 bases and J by 5 bases, with 6 bases of the junction left unmatched. This chain's CDR3 is CASSLSGGGDNEQFF. Here the CDR3 DNA reads TGTGCCAGCAGCTTGTCCGGGGGGGGTGACAATGAGCAGTTCTTC.

This sequence joins TRBV7-2 and TRBJ2-5; 9 bases fit TRBD2. The CDR3 covers 15 residues. The V gene's germline CDR1 is SGHTA and CDR2 FQGNSA. J gave up 3 bases and V 3 bases, and 5 bases lay outside the gene matches. The CDR3 here is CASSFGLAREETQYF. The CDR3 DNA reads TGTGCCAGCAGCTTCGGACTAGCGAGGGAAGAGACCCAGTACTTC.

The sample holds many counts of this clonotype. The gene calls are TRBV7-2 and TRBJ2-1, with D possibly called TRBD1 or TRBD2 (6 bases each). The germline V gene has CDR1 SGHTA and CDR2 FQGNSA. The CDR3 consists of 14 residues. The V and J ends lost 5 bases and 8 bases respectively, with 16 bases between them. The CDR3 DNA sequence: TGTGCCAGCAGCCCAGGAGGGGGTTTCGATGAGCAGTTCTTC. Protein sequence: CASSPGGGFDEQFF. Based on the CDR3 plus reference TRBV7-2 and TRBJ2-1, the full variable domain is GAGVSQSPSNKVTEKGKDVELRCDPISGHTALYWYRQSLGQGLEFLIYFQGNSAPDKSGLPSDRFSAERTGGSVSTLTIQRTQQEDSAVYLCASSPGGGFDEQFFGPGTRLTVL.

This clonotype was seen many times. The chain uses TRBV10-3 and TRBJ2-1; 7 bases are a match to TRBD2. V lost 3 bases and J lost 3; bases outside the gene matches: 5. The germline V gene encodes CDR1 ENHRY and CDR2 SYGVKD. This CDR3 has 15 amino acids. DNA for the CDR3: TGTGCCATCAGTGATGGGCTAGCGGTCTACAATGAGCAGTTCTTC. Protein: CAISDGLAVYNEQFF.

There are many counts of this clonotype. The CDR3 region has the DNA TGTGCCATCAGTGATAGCAGGGGGACCTACAATGAGCAGTTCTTC. As protein: CAISDSRGTYNEQFF. The chain links TRBV10-3 to TRBJ2-1; TRBD1 matches at 7 bases. The CDR3 extends over 15 amino acids. Looked up from germline, CDR1 is ENHRY and CDR2 is SYGVKD. Unmatched junction bases numbered 4, after V lost 3 bases and J lost 2 bases.

The rearrangement joins TRBV4-3 to TRBJ2-2; perhaps D is TRBD1 or TRBD2 (5 bases each). The CDR3 length is 15 residues. The V end lost 0 bases, the J end lost 4 bases, and 9 bases lay between the germline ends. Germline-derived CDR1 and CDR2 are LGHNA and YSLEER. The CDR3 coding sequence is TGCGCCAGCAGCCAAGATGGGGGATTCACCGGGGAGCTGTTTTTT. Encoded protein: CASSQDGGFTGELFF.

This clonotype was observed many times. The V and J genes are TRBV7-2 and TRBJ2-3; no clear D. Germline V gene data show CDR1 as SGHTA and CDR2 as FQGNSA. This CDR3 has 15 residues. V was cut by 5 bases and J by 4 bases, with 16 bases left in between. The DNA of the CDR3 is TGTGCCAGCAGCCATGCCTTAGGTTACTCAGATACGCAGTATTTT. It encodes CASSHALGYSDTQYF.

In its sample, this clonotype was seen a few times. The chain links TRBV5-4 to TRBJ2-3; TRBD2 matches 14 bases. The germline V gene encodes CDR1 SGHNT and CDR2 YYREEE (reference sequence). The CDR3 is made up of 16 amino acids. The V gene end was trimmed by 4 bases and the J gene end by 5 bases; junction bases not matched to a gene: 6. This CDR3 is CASSAATSGGGDTQYF. CDR3 DNA: TGTGCCAGCAGCGCCGCGACTAGCGGGGGGGGAGATACGCAGTATTTT.

In its sample, this clonotype was seen many times. The rearrangement joins TRBV6-2 or TRBV6-3 to TRBJ2-7; no clear D. V lost 2 bases, J lost 5 bases, and 10 bases lay in between. The CDR3 totals 13 residues. Germline V lookup: CDR1 MNHEY, CDR2 SVGEGT. The CDR3 bases are TGTGCCAGCAGTTACAGGTGGCTCGACGAGCAGTACTTC. Translated: CASSYRWLDEQYF.

This clonotype was found many times. The CDR3 sequence is CASSKQGDFNQPQHF. CDR3 nucleotide sequence: TGTGCCAGTAGTAAACAAGGGGACTTTAATCAGCCCCAGCATTTT. The J gene is TRBJ1-5, the V gene TRBV19; a weak D match, TRBD1 (5 bases). V lost 4 bases and J 4 bases, leaving 14 bases between the germline ends. Germline V gives CDR1 LNHDA, CDR2 SQIVND (reference sequence). This CDR3 is built from 15 residues.

The chain employs TRBV4-1 and TRBJ2-3; no firm D call. V lost 5 bases, J lost 4 bases, and 10 bases lay in between. The CDR3 extends over 13 amino acids. Germline values: CDR1 MGHRA, CDR2 YSYEKL. The CDR3 here is CASSFRGPDTQYF. Written as DNA, the CDR3 is TGCGCCAGCAGCTTCCGTGGACCAGATACGCAGTATTTT.

This chain connects TRBV28 to TRBJ1-5; 7 bases fit TRBD1. V shed 4 bases, J shed 6 bases, and the junction held 3 bases outside the gene matches. The CDR3 is 13 residues long. The germline V gene has CDR1 MDHEN and CDR2 SYDVKM. The CDR3 nucleotides read TGTGCCAGCAGTTACACAGGGGCTCAGCCCCAGCATTTT. Translating it yields CASSYTGAQPQHF.

This clonotype was seen a handful of times. The V call is TRBV12-3 or TRBV12-4, the J call TRBJ2-4; D remains unclear. The CDR3 runs 16 residues. Trimming left V 5 bases short and J 1 base short, with 15 bases between. CDR3 region: CASSTPRSGAKNIQYF. CDR3 DNA sequence: TGTGCCAGCAGTACCCCCCGTTCGGGCGCCAAAAACATTCAGTACTTC.

The CDR3 nucleotides are TGTGCCATCAGTGAGAAAGGGGCTAGCGGAGACGAGCAGTACTTC. Protein: CAISEKGASGDEQYF. V and J are TRBV10-3 and TRBJ2-7; 7 nucleotides match TRBD2. V dropped 2 bases and J dropped 5; count of bases not matched to a gene: 9. Per the germline V gene, CDR1 is ENHRY and CDR2 is SYGVKD. This CDR3 is 15 amino acids long.

This clonotype was counted ten times or more. This chain uses TRBV11-3 with TRBJ2-7, with TRBD1 as a possible D gene (7 bases). The CDR3 covers 16 residues. V lost 2 bases, J lost 5 bases, and 19 bases lay in between. The V gene's germline CDR1 is SGHNT and CDR2 YENEEA. The CDR3 DNA reads as TGTGCCAGCAGCTTAAGGCGGGGAAAGGGGGCCGACGAGCAGTACTTC. Amino acid sequence: CASSLRRGKGADEQYF.

This clonotype was detected ten times or more. The J gene is TRBJ2-5, the V gene TRBV7-2; TRBD1 aligns across 7 bases. Germline CDR1 and CDR2: SGHTA and FQGNSA. The V and J ends lost 1 base and 4 bases, in that order; junction bases with no gene match: 3. This CDR3 has 14 residues. CDR3 region: CASSLEAGGETQYF. The CDR3 bases are TGTGCCAGCAGCTTAGAGGCAGGGGGAGAGACCCAGTACTTC.

This clonotype appeared many times. The DNA for the CDR3 is TGTGCCAGCAGCTTTCGACTAGCGGGGACACAAGATACGCAGTATTTT. Translated, it gives CASSFRLAGTQDTQYF. The chain has TRBV7-8 and TRBJ2-3; TRBD2 matches 11 bases. Unmatched junction bases numbered 7, after V lost 3 bases and J lost 5 bases. Germline V lookup: CDR1 SGHVS, CDR2 FQNEAQ. The CDR3 spans 16 residues.

The gene calls are TRBV20-1 and TRBJ1-1; tentative D call: TRBD1 (5 bases). The CDR3 has 14 amino acids. The germline V gene encodes CDR1 DFQATT and CDR2 SNEGSKA (reference sequence). The ends were cut back, 4 bases at V and 2 bases at J, with 14 bases in the middle. CDR3 DNA: TGCAGTGCTACCTCCGGGACGGAAAACACTGAAGCTTTCTTT. It encodes CSATSGTENTEAFF.